These 17 T cell receptor beta chains share one sample of origin, sequenced in a study of blood T cell repertoires in COVID-19. This table comes from immunoSEQ multiplex PCR, and its TCRdb copy is limited to in-frame clones, with some not included. This table holds approximately 85,000 clones, more than 70% found once. The material sequenced was peripheral blood. These receptors were taken from a man aged 50 to 59 with acute or convalescent COVID-19.

The chain recombines TRBV6-1 with TRBJ1-6; D not resolved. Germline CDR1 MNHNS, CDR2 SASEGT. The length of the CDR3 is 16 residues. V lost 1 base and J 7 bases, leaving 14 bases between the germline ends. The CDR3 reads CASSEVAGWMNSPLHF. CDR3 nucleotides: TGTGCCAGCAGTGAAGTTGCGGGTTGGATGAATTCACCCCTCCACTTT.

The J gene is TRBJ1-2, the V gene TRBV19; unclear D gene. Germline CDR1 reads LNHDA; CDR2 reads SQIVND (reference sequence). CDR3 size: 13 residues. Trimming stripped 5 bases from V and 5 bases from J, with 12 bases between. The CDR3 spells CASSPREGYGYTF. Here the CDR3 DNA reads TGTGCCAGTAGTCCGCGGGAGGGTTATGGCTACACCTTC.

V is TRBV30 and J is TRBJ1-1, with D unclear. V shed 2 bases and J shed 6 bases, with 7 bases lying between them. Germline values: CDR1 GTSNPN, CDR2 SVGIG (reference sequence). This CDR3 contains 11 residues. CDR3 residues: CAWSSLSEAFF. CDR3 DNA: TGTGCCTGGAGTTCCCTATCTGAAGCTTTCTTT.

The chain employs TRBV27 and TRBJ2-7, with D uncertain. V was pared by 5 bases and J by 2 bases, with 10 bases between. The germline V gene encodes CDR1 MNHEY and CDR2 SMNVEV (reference sequence). This CDR3 has 13 amino acids. For the CDR3, the DNA is TGTGCCAGCAGTCTAAGGCAGGCCTACGAGCAGTACTTC. Translated, it gives CASSLRQAYEQYF.

This clone was picked up many times. This chain links TRBV7-9 with TRBJ2-5, with 7 nucleotides matching TRBD1. With 7 bases clipped from V and 5 bases from J, the junction kept 13 bases outside the gene matches. Germline-derived CDR1 and CDR2 are SEHNR and FQNEAQ (reference sequence). CDR3 length: 15 amino acids. CDR3 protein: CASTDGRGYRETQYF. The CDR3 bases are TGTGCCAGCACCGACGGCAGGGGGTACAGGGAGACCCAGTACTTC. Combining the CDR3 with reference TRBV7-9 and TRBJ2-5 gives the whole variable domain DTGVSQNPRHKITKRGQNVTFRCDPISEHNRLYWYRQTLGQGPEFLTYFQNEAQLEKSRLLSDRFSAERPKGSFSTLEIQRTEQGDSAMYLCASTDGRGYRETQYFGPGTRLLVL.

The chain uses TRBV24-1 and TRBJ2-3; 8 positions match TRBD2. Per germline, CDR1 KGHDR and CDR2 SFDVKD. J gave up 2 bases and V 5 bases, and 5 bases lay outside the gene matches. This CDR3 spans 15 amino acids. As DNA, the CDR3 is TGTGCCACCAGTGTGGGAGCGGGGGACACAGATACGCAGTATTTT. Amino acids: CATSVGAGDTDTQYF.

The rearrangement links TRBV7-2 to TRBJ1-5; weak D call: TRBD1 (6 bases). The CDR3 consists of 14 residues. The germline V gene encodes CDR1 SGHTA and CDR2 FQGNSA. Trimming left V 4 bases short and J 4 bases short, with 11 bases between. The DNA for the CDR3 is TGTGCCAGCAGCTCTGGACAGATTAATCAGCCCCAGCATTTT. Its protein is CASSSGQINQPQHF.

The chain combines TRBV4-1 with TRBJ1-2; D uncertain. The CDR3 length is 15 residues. CDR1 is MGHRA and CDR2 is YSYEKL in the germline V gene. Trimming cost V 0 bases and J 4 bases, with 12 bases left between them. CDR3 bases: TGCGCCAGCAGCCAAGATGGTCGGGGAGGCTATGGCTACACCTTC. Amino acid sequence: CASSQDGRGGYGYTF.

The chain recombines TRBV19 with TRBJ1-1; maybe TRBD1 (6 bases). Between the trimmed V and J ends, which lost 5 bases and 1 base, there was a span of 8 bases. The CDR3 runs to 13 residues. The V gene's germline CDR1 is LNHDA and CDR2 SQIVND (reference sequence). The CDR3: CASSEQGNTEAFF. In nucleotides, the CDR3 is TGTGCCAGTAGTGAACAGGGGAACACTGAAGCTTTCTTT.

The chain employs TRBV24-1 and TRBJ2-1; 7 nucleotides align to TRBD2. The CDR3 is made up of 16 amino acids. Germline assignment: CDR1 KGHDR and CDR2 SFDVKD. V lost 7 bases, J lost 4 bases, and 12 bases stayed unmatched. CDR3 region: CATSSTGTTKYNEQFF. CDR3 in DNA: TGTGCCACCAGCTCTACCGGGACTACCAAATACAATGAGCAGTTCTTC.

The genes are TRBV19 and TRBJ2-1, with 8 positions matching TRBD1. V lost 5 bases, J lost 2 bases, and 2 bases stayed unmatched. Germline CDR1 reads LNHDA; CDR2 reads SQIVND (reference sequence). There are 14 residues in the CDR3. CDR3 sequence (DNA): TGTGCCAGTAGTGGACAGGGCACCTACAATGAGCAGTTCTTC. Translating gives CASSGQGTYNEQFF.

The rearrangement uses TRBV18 and TRBJ2-1; D gene ambiguous. V was shortened by 5 bases and J by 8 bases, with 13 bases between the two germline ends. The CDR3 runs 13 residues. CDR1 KGHSH and CDR2 LQKENI come from the germline V gene. Here the CDR3 reads CASSGGIADEQFF. CDR3 nucleotides: TGTGCCAGCTCAGGCGGAATTGCGGATGAGCAGTTCTTC.

V and J are TRBV7-9 and TRBJ1-2; 8 bases agree with TRBD1. CDR3 length: 14 residues. Germline CDR1 reads SEHNR; CDR2 reads FQNEAQ (reference sequence). The J segment lost 4 bases and the V segment lost 4 bases, leaving 5 bases of the junction unmatched. In DNA, the CDR3 is TGTGCCAGCAGCTCCGGGGACAGGTCCTATGGCTACACCTTC. It is translated as CASSSGDRSYGYTF.

The chain's CDR3 is CASSRASGGYNEQFF. CDR3 bases: TGTGCCAGCAGTAGAGCTAGCGGGGGCTACAATGAGCAGTTCTTC. The V gene is TRBV7-2, the J gene TRBJ2-1; 10 bases fit TRBD2. In germline, CDR1 is SGHTA, CDR2 FQGNSA. CDR3 length: 15 residues. Trimming cost V 6 bases and J 3 bases; bases outside gene matches: 5.

The chain employs TRBV4-2 and TRBJ2-2, with no clear D. The CDR3 runs 14 residues. Germline V CDR1 and CDR2: LGHNA, YNFKEQ. The V gene lost 3 bases and the J gene lost 5 bases, with 10 bases spanning the gap. The CDR3 reads CASSHSARTGELFF. DNA for the CDR3: TGTGCCAGCAGCCATTCAGCGCGAACCGGGGAGCTGTTTTTT.

The chain recombines TRBV5-1 with TRBJ2-3; 12 nucleotides line up with TRBD2. CDR1 and CDR2 (germline): SGHRS, YFSETQ. The CDR3 covers 14 residues. V was pared by 3 bases and J by 5 bases, with 1 base of the junction left unmatched. CDR3 in amino acids: CASSSTSGGDTQYF. CDR3 in DNA: TGCGCCAGCAGCTCGACTAGCGGGGGAGATACGCAGTATTTT.

This chain connects TRBV4-2 to TRBJ2-7; D is uncertain. The V end lost 1 base, the J end lost 2 bases, and 6 bases lay between the germline ends. The CDR3 has 13 residues. The germline V gene has CDR1 LGHNA and CDR2 YNFKEQ. CDR3 sequence reads: CASSQAETYEQYF. The CDR3 nucleotides read TGTGCCAGCAGCCAAGCCGAGACCTACGAGCAGTACTTC.